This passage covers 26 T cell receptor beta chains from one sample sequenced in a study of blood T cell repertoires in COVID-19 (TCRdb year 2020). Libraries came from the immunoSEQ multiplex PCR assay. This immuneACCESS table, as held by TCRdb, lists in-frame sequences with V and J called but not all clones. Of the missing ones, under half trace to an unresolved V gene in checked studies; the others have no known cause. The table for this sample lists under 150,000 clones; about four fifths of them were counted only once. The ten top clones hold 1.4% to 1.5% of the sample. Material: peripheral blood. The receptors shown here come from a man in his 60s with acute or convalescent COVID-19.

The CDR3 nucleotides are TGTGCCTGGCACCGGGACAGGGGAGTGGATGAGCAGTTCTTC. Its translation: CAWHRDRGVDEQFF. V usage is TRBV30 and J usage is TRBJ2-1; 10 positions agree with TRBD1. The J segment lost 8 bases and the V segment lost 5 bases, leaving 9 bases of the junction unmatched. The CDR3 sequence is 14 residues long. Germline values: CDR1 GTSNPN, CDR2 SVGIG (reference sequence).

Written as DNA, the CDR3 is TGTGCCAGCAGCGTAGGGTCGAGGAGCACTGAAGCTTTCTTT. Its translation: CASSVGSRSTEAFF. The gene calls are TRBV9 and TRBJ1-1; the D is unclear. This CDR3 has 14 amino acids. CDR1 is SGDLS and CDR2 is YYNGEE in the germline V gene. V was clipped by 0 bases and J by 4 bases, with 10 bases between them.

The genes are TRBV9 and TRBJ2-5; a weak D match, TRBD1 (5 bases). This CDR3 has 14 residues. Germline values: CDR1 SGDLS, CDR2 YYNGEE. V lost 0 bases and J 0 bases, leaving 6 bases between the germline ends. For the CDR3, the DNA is TGTGCCAGCAGCGTAGGACAGCACCAAGAGACCCAGTACTTC. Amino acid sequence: CASSVGQHQETQYF.

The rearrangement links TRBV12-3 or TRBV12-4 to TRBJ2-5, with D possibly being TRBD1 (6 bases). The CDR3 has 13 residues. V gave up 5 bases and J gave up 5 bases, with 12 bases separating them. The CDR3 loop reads CASSQTGRETQYF. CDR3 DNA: TGTGCCAGCAGTCAAACAGGGCGGGAGACCCAGTACTTC.

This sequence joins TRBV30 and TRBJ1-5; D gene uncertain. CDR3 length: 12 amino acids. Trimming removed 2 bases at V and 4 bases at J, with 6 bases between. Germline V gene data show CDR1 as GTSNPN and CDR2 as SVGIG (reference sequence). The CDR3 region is CAWSPGNQPQHF. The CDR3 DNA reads TGTGCCTGGAGTCCGGGGAATCAGCCCCAGCATTTT.

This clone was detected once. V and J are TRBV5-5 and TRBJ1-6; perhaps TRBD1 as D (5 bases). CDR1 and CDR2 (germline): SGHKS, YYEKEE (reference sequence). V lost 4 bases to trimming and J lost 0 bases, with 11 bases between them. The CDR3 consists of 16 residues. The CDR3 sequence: CASSGGVSSYNSPLHF. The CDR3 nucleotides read TGTGCCAGCAGCGGAGGGGTCAGCTCCTATAATTCACCCCTCCACTTT.

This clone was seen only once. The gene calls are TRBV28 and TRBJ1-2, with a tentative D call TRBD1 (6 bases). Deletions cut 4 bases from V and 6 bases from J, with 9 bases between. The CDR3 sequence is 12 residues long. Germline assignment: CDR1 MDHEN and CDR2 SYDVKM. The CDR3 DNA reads TGTGCCAGCAGTTCAACAGGGCATGGCTACACCTTC. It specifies CASSSTGHGYTF.

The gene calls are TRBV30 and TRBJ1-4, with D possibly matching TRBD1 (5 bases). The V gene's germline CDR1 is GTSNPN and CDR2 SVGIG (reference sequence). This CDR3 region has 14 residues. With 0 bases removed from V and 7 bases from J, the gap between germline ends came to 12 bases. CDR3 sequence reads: CAWSVQAGIEKLFF. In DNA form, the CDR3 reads TGTGCCTGGAGTGTACAGGCAGGAATTGAAAAACTGTTTTTT.

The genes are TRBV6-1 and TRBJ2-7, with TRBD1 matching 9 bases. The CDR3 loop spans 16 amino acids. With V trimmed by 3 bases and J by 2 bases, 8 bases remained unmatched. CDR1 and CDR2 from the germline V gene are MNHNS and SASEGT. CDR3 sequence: CASSDPPGQGAYEQYF. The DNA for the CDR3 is TGTGCCAGCAGTGATCCTCCGGGACAGGGAGCCTACGAGCAGTACTTC.

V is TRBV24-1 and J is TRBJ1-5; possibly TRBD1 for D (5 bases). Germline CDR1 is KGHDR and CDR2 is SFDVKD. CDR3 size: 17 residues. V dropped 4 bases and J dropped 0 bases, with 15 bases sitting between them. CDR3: CATSDSQGASSNQPQHF. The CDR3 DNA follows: TGTGCCACCAGTGACTCTCAGGGCGCGTCTAGCAATCAGCCCCAGCATTTT.

The CDR3 DNA reads TGTGCCACCAGTGACGTAGCCGGGACTAGCGGGAGGATAACCGGGGAGCTGTTTTTT. Translated: CATSDVAGTSGRITGELFF. The chain is built from TRBV24-1 and TRBJ2-2; 15 bases agree with TRBD2. With V trimmed by 4 bases and J by 5 bases, 10 bases remained unmatched. Per germline, CDR1 KGHDR and CDR2 SFDVKD. This CDR3 has 19 amino acids.

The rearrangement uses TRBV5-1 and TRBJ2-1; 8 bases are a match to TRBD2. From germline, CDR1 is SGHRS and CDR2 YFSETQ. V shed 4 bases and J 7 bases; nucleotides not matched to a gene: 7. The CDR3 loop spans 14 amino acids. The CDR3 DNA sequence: TGCGCCAGCAGCAGCGGGACTAGTTTTAATGAGCAGTTCTTC. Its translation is CASSSGTSFNEQFF.

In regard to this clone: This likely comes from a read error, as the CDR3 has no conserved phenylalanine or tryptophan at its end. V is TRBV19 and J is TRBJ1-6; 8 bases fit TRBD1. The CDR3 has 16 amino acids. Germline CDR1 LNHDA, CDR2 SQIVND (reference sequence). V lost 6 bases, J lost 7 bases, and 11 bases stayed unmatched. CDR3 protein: CASSLPGQGGNSPLHL. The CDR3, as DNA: TGTGCCAGTAGCCTCCCCGGACAGGGCGGGAATTCACCCCTCCACCTT.

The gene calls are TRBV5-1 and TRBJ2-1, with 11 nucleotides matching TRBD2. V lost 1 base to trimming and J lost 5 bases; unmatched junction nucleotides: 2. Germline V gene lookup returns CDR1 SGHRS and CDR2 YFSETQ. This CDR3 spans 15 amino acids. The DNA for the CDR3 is TGCGCCAGCAGCTTGCGACTAGCGGGGAACAATGAGCAGTTCTTC. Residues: CASSLRLAGNNEQFF.

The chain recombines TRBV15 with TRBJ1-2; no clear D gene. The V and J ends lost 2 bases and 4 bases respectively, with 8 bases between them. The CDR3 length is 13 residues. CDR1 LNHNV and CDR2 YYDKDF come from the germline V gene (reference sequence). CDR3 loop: CATSRRDPYGYTF. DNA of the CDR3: TGTGCCACCAGCAGAAGAGATCCCTATGGCTACACCTTC.

The DNA for the CDR3 is TGTGCCTGGAGTGAATCAGGCGACACTGAAGCTTTCTTT. It encodes CAWSESGDTEAFF. The V call is TRBV30, the J call TRBJ1-1; D gene uncertain. The V end lost 1 base, the J end lost 3 bases, and 9 bases lay between the germline ends. This CDR3 comprises 13 residues. From germline, CDR1 is GTSNPN and CDR2 SVGIG (reference sequence).

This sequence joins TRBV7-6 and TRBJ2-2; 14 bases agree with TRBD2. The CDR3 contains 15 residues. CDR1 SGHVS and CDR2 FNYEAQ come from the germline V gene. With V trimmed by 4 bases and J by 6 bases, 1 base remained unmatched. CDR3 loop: CASSSTSGRAGELFF. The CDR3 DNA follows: TGTGCCAGCAGCTCGACTAGCGGGAGGGCCGGGGAGCTGTTTTTT.

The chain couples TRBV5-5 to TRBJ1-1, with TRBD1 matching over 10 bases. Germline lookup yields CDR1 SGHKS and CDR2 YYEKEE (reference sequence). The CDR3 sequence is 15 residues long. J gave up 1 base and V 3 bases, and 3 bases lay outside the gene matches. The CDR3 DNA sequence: TGTGCCAGCAGCTCTCGGACAGGGGGGAACACTGAAGCTTTCTTT. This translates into CASSSRTGGNTEAFF.

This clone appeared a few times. The CDR3 is CASSIVHTTYEQYF. CDR3 DNA: TGTGCCAGTAGTATAGTGCACACAACCTACGAGCAGTACTTC. The chain combines TRBV19 with TRBJ2-7; D gene ambiguous. Germline V CDR1 and CDR2: LNHDA, SQIVND (reference sequence). The CDR3 is made up of 14 amino acids. V was shortened by 1 base and J by 2 bases, with 9 bases between the two germline ends.

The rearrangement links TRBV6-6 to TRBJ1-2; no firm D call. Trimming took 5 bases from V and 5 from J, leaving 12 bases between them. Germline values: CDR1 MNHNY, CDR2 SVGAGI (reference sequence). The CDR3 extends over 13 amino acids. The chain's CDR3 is CASSPNGPYGYTF. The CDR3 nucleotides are TGTGCCAGCAGTCCTAATGGTCCTTATGGCTACACCTTC.

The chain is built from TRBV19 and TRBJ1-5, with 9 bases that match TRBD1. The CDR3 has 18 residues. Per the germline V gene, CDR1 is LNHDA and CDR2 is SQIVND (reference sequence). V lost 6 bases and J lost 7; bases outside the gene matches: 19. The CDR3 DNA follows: TGTGCCAGTAGCTCGGTGGGGCGAACAGGGGGCGCAGGACAGCCCCAGCATTTT. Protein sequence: CASSSVGRTGGAGQPQHF.

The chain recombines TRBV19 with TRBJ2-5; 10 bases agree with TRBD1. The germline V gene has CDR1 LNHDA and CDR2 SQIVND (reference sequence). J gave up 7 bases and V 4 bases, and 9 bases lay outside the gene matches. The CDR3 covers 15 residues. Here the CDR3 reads CASSSRTGGYMTQYF. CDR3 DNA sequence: TGTGCCAGTAGTAGCCGGACAGGGGGGTATATGACCCAGTACTTC.

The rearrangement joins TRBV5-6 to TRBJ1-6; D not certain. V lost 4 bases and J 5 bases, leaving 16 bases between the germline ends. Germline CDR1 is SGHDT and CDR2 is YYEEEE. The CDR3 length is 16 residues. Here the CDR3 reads CASSPWSGRNNSPLHF. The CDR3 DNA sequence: TGTGCCAGCAGCCCGTGGAGCGGCCGAAATAATTCACCCCTCCACTTT.

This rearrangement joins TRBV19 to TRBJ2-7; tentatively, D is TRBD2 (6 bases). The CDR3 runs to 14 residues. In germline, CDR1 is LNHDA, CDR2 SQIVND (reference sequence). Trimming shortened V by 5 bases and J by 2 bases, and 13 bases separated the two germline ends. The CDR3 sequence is CASSPRDGTYEQYF. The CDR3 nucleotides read TGTGCCAGTAGTCCGCGGGACGGAACCTACGAGCAGTACTTC. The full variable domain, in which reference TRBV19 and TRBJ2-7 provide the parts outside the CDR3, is DGGITQSPKYLFRKEGQNVTLSCEQNLNHDAMYWYRQDPGQGLRLIYYSQIVNDFQKGDIAEGYSVSREKKESFPLTVTSAQKNPTAFYLCASSPRDGTYEQYFGPGTRLTVT.

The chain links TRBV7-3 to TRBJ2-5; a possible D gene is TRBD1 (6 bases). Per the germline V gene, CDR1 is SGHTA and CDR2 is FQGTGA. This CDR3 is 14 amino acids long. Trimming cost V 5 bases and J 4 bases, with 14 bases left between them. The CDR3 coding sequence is TGTGCCAGCAGCCCCAGGGGCTTGGGAGAGACCCAGTACTTC. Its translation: CASSPRGLGETQYF.

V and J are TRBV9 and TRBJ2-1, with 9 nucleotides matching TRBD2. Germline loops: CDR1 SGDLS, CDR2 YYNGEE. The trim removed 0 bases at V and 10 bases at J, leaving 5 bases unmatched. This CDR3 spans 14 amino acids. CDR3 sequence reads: CASSVALTSGEQFF. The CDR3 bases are TGTGCCAGCAGCGTAGCCCTAACTAGCGGGGAGCAGTTCTTC.